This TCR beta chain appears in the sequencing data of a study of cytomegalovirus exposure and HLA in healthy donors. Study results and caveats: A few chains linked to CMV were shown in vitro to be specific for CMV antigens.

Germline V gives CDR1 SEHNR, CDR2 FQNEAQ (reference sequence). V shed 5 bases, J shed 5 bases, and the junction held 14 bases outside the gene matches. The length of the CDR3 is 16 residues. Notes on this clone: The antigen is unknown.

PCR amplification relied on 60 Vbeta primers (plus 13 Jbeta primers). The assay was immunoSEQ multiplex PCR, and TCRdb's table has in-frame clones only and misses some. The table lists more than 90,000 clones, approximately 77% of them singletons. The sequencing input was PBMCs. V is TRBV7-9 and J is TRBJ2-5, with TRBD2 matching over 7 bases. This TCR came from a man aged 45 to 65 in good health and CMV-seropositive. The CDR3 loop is CASSPVGTSDTETQYF. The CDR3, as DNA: TGTGCCAGCAGCCCAGTTGGTACTAGCGACACGGAGACCCAGTACTTC.